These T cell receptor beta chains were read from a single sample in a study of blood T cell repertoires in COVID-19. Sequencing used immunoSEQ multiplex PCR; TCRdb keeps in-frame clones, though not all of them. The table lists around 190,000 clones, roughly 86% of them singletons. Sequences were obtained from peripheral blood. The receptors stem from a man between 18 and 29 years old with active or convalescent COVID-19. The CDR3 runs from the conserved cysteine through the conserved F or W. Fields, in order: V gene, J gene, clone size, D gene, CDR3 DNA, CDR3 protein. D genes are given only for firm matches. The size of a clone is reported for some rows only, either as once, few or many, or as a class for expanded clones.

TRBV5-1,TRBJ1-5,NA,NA,TGCGCCAGCAGCTTGGCGGTTGATCAGCCCCAGCATTTT,CASSLAVDQPQHF
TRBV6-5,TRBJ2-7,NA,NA,TGTGCCAGCAGCAAAGCTGGCTACGAGCAGTACTTC,CASSKAGYEQYF
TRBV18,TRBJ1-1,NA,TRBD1,TGTGCCAGCTCACGTACAGGGGCTCGGGACACTGAAGCTTTCTTT,CASSRTGARDTEAFF
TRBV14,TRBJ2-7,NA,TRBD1,TGTGCCAGCAGCCAAAGTGGACAGGTGATCTACGAGCAGTACTTC,CASSQSGQVIYEQYF
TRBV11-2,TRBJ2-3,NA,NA,TGTGCCAGCAGCTTAGTAGAAGATACGCAGTATTTT,CASSLVEDTQYF
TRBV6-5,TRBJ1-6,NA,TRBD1,TGTGCCAGCAGTCAGGACAGGGCTGGTAATTCACCCCTCCACTTT,CASSQDRAGNSPLHF
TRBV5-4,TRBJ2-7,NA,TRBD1,TGTGCCAGCAGCTTGGCCGGGAACCCGGGACAGGACTACGAGCAGTACTTC,CASSLAGNPGQDYEQYF
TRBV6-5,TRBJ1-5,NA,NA,TGTGCCAGCAGTTACCTACGGGGTCTGACTCAGCCCCAGCATTTT,CASSYLRGLTQPQHF
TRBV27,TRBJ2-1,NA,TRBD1,TGTGCCAGCAGCCGCCTACAGGGGGCGCGATACAATGAGCAGTTCTTC,CASSRLQGARYNEQFF
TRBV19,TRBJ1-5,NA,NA,TGTGCCAGTAGTACGAGTACTGATCAGCCCCAGCATTTT,CASSTSTDQPQHF
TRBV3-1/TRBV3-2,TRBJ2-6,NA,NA,TGTGCCAGCAGCCACCCGACGGGGATTGGGGCCAACGTCCTGACTTTC,CASSHPTGIGANVLTF
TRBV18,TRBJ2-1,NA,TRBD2,TGTGCCAGCTCACCAGGGTCTGGCGGGGGGTCCCCCTACAATGAGCAGTTCTTC,CASSPGSGGGSPYNEQFF
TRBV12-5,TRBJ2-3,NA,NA,TGTGCTAGTGGCTCAGGCAGCACAGATACGCAGTATTTT,CASGSGSTDTQYF
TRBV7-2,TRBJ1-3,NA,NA,TGTGCCAGCAGCGCCAGGGGATGGTCTGGAAACACCATATATTTT,CASSARGWSGNTIYF
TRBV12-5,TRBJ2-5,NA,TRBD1,TGTGCTAGTGGTTTCGAAAAATCAGGGGGCTGGGAGACCCAGTACTTC,CASGFEKSGGWETQYF
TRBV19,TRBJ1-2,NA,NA,TGTGCCAGTAGTATTGGGGGGAGCGGCTACACCTTC,CASSIGGSGYTF
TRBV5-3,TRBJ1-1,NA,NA,TGTGCCAGAAGCCCGGATGGACAGCCAACTGAAGCTTTCTTT,CARSPDGQPTEAFF
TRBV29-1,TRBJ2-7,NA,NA,TGCAGCGTTGTAGGGGGGGAATCCTACGAGCAGTACTTC,CSVVGGESYEQYF
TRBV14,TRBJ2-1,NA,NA,TGTGCCAGCAGCGGCGGCCTAGGTGAGCAGTTCTTC,CASSGGLGEQFF
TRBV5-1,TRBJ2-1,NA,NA,TGCGCCAGCAGCGGTAGCGCCTCCTACAATGAGCAGTTCTTC,CASSGSASYNEQFF
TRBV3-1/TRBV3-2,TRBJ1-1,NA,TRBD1,TGTGCCAGCAGCCAAGCGACCGGACAGGGAGAAGCTTTCTTT,CASSQATGQGEAFF
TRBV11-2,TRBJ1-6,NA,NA,TGTGCCAGCAGCTCAGGGCTGGAACCCCTCCACTTT,CASSSGLEPLHF
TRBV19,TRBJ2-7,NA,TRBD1,TGTGCCAGTAGTACCCCCGGAGGGACAGGGGAAGGAGAGCAGTACTTC,CASSTPGGTGEGEQYF
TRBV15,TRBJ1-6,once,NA,TGTGCCACCAGCACCCGGGACACCAATTCACCCCTCCACTTT,CATSTRDTNSPLHF
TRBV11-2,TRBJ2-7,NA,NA,TGTGCCAGCAGCTTCCTACAGGGTTTCTACGAGCAGTACTTC,CASSFLQGFYEQYF
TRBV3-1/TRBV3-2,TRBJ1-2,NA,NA,TGTGCCAGCAGCCGAGGGGACACAGCTAACTATGGCTACACCTTC,CASSRGDTANYGYTF
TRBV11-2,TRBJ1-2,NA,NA,TGTGCCAGCAGCCCTGCAGGGCGCTCTGGCTACACCTTC,CASSPAGRSGYTF
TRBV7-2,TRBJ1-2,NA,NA,TGTGCCAGCAGCTTAGCCCCAGGGGACTATGGCTACACCTTC,CASSLAPGDYGYTF
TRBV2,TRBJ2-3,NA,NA,TGTGCCAGCAGTCCTCGAGAGGAGGGTTGGACAGATACGCAGTATTTT,CASSPREEGWTDTQYF
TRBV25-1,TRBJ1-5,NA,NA,TGTGCCAGCAGTGAAGTCAGGGCTACTATACTACCCCAGCATTTT,CASSEVRATILPQHF
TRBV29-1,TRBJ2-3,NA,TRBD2,TGCAGCGTTGGGGGGACTAGCGGGAGGAGCAGCACAGATACGCAGTATTTT,CSVGGTSGRSSTDTQYF
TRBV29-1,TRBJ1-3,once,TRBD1,TGCAGCGTTGGAGAGACAGGGGCTGGAAACACCATATATTTT,CSVGETGAGNTIYF
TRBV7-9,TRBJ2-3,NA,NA,TGTGCCAGCAGCTTCCCAGGGGCGGGAGTCACAGATACGCAGTATTTT,CASSFPGAGVTDTQYF
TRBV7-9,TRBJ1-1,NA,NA,TGTGCCAGCAGCTCCGACATCGCTGAAGCTTTCTTT,CASSSDIAEAFF
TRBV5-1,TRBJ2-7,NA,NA,TGCGCCAGCAGCACGGGGGTCTACGAGCAGTACTTC,CASSTGVYEQYF
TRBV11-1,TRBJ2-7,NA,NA,TGTGCCAGCAGCTCCGGACGGCGGGGGCAGTACTTC,CASSSGRRGQYF
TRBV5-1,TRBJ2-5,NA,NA,TGCGCCAGCAGCTTGGAAGGGGCCACCATAACCAAAGAGACCCAGTACTTC,CASSLEGATITKETQYF
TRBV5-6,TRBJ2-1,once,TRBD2,TGTGCCAGCAGACAGGGACTAGTAGCCTACAATGAGCAGTTCTTC,CASRQGLVAYNEQFF
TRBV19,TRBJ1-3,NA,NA,TGTGCCAGTAGTATCCCGGTCGGGGGATCCTCTGGAAACACCATATATTTT,CASSIPVGGSSGNTIYF
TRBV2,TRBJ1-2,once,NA,TGTGCCAGCAAAGCAACCGGGGATGGCTACACCTTC,CASKATGDGYTF
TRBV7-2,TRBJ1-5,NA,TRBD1,TGTGCCAGCAGCTTAGACAGGGGGAGTAATCAGCCCCAGCATTTT,CASSLDRGSNQPQHF
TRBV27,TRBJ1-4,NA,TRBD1,TGTGCCAGCAGTTTAATCAGGGGGTATGATGAAAAACTGTTTTTT,CASSLIRGYDEKLFF
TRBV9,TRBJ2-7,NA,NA,TGTGCCAGCAGCGTAGACACATCCTACGAGCAGTACTTC,CASSVDTSYEQYF
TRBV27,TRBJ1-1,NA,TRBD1,TGTGCAACGCGGACAGGGGGTACTGAAGCTTTCTTT,CATRTGGTEAFF
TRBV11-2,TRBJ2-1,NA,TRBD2,TGTGCCAGCAGCAGCCTAGCGGGGGGATACTACAATGAGCAGTTCTTC,CASSSLAGGYYNEQFF
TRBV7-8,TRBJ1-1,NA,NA,TGTGCCAGCAGCTTGACGAGCGGCGAAGCTTTCTTT,CASSLTSGEAFF
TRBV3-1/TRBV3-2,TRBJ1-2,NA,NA,TGTGCCAGCAGGAGGGGGGGGACCACGTATGGCTACACCTTC,CASRRGGTTYGYTF
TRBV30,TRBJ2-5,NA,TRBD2,TGTGCCTGGAGTGTAGGGCTAGCGGGGGTCCAAGAGACCCAGTACTTC,CAWSVGLAGVQETQYF
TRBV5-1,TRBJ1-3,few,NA,TGCGCCAGCAGCTCTGCAGGCGGAAACACCATATATTTT,CASSSAGGNTIYF
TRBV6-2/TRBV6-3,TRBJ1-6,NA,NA,TGTGCCAGCAGTTACTCTGGAACTGACAGTCTACTCCACTTT,CASSYSGTDSLLHF
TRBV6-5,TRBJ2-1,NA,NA,TGTGCCAGCAGTTGGGGGCGGGCACACTACAATGAGCAGTTCTTC,CASSWGRAHYNEQFF
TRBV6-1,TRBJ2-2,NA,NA,TGTGCCAGCAGTGAACTAGCCATCACTGGGGAGCTGTTTTTT,CASSELAITGELFF
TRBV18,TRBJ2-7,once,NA,TGTGCCAGCTCACGAGGTTCTTACGAGCAGTACTTC,CASSRGSYEQYF
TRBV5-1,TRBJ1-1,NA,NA,TGCGCCAGCAGCTTGACAGGGAAGGACACTGAAGCTTTCTTT,CASSLTGKDTEAFF
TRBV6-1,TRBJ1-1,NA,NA,TGTGCCAGCAGTGAAGCAGGCGGACGAGGGAGGGCTTTCTTT,CASSEAGGRGRAFF